The T cell receptor delta chain described here comes from a study of gammadelta T cells in human blood. TCRdb re-identified clones in the RT-PCR reads via CATT. The profile shows more than 1,000 delta-chain clones, 9.7% of them singletons. About this clone: What it binds is unknown.

CDR3 length: 16 residues. General study results and limits: Microbial exposure reportedly appeared to drive polyclonal expansion of innate gamma-delta T cells right after birth.

This clonotype originated in a human donor. Sequencing used non-Vgamma9Vdelta2 gamma-delta T cells from infant blood. For the J gene the call is TRDJ1; the V gene lacks a call; the table assigns TRDD3, which was not confirmed against the DNA. The CDR3: CALSEPGGGFSDKLIF. Here the CDR3 DNA reads TGTGCTCTGAGTGAGCCGGGGGGGGGATTCTCCGATAAACTCATCTTT.